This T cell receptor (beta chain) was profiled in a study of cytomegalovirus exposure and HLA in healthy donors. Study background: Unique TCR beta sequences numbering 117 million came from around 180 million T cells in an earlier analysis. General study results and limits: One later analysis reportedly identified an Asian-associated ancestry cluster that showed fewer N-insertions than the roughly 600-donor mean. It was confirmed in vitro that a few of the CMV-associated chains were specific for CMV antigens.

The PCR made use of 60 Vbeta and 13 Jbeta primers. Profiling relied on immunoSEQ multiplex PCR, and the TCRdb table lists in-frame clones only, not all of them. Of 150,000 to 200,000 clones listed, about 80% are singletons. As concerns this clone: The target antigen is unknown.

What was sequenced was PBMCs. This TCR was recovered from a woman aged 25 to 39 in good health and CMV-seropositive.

CDR3 in amino acids: CASSYSIDGQGAYF. The CDR3 nucleotides read TGTGCCAGCAGTTACTCAATCGATGGACAGGGTGCGTACTTC. The chain recombines TRBV6-6 with TRBJ2-5; 8 nucleotides line up with TRBD1. Losses at the gene ends were 0 bases for V and 13 bases for J; bases not matched to a gene: 10. Germline CDR1 is MNHNY and CDR2 is SVGAGI (reference sequence). There are 14 residues in the CDR3.